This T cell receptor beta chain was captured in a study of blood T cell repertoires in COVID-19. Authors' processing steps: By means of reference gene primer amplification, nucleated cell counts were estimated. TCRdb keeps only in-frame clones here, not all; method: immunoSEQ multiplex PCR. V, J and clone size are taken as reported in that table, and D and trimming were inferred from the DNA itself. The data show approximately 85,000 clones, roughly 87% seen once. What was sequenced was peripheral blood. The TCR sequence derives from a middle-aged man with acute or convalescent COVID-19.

CDR3 region: CASRNGQGKNYGYTF. The DNA for the CDR3 is TGTGCCAGCAGAAACGGGCAGGGAAAGAACTATGGCTACACCTTC. The chain is built from TRBV6-5 and TRBJ1-2; perhaps TRBD1 as D (5 bases). Germline-derived CDR1 and CDR2 are MNHEY and SVGAGI. Trimming removed 6 bases from V and 2 bases from J, with 16 bases in between. CDR3 size: 15 residues.